This T cell receptor (beta chain) was documented in a study of T cell therapy after organ transplantation. Whole-study context: Patients received up to 6 T cell doses every 2 weeks.

CDR3 length equals 15 residues. V dropped 4 bases and J dropped 2; count of bases not matched to a gene: 7. In germline, CDR1 is MGHRA, CDR2 YSYEKL. As regards this clone: Its specificity is unknown.

The method was immunoSEQ multiplex PCR; TCRdb's version includes in-frame clones alone and lacks a portion of them. The table has nearly 20,000 clones, 81% seen once. Described time point: 4-8 weeks after completion of therapy. V and J are TRBV4-1 and TRBJ2-7, with 8 bases identical to TRBD1. The sequenced sample was CD8+ T cells from blood, obtained after autologous CMV-specific T cell therapy. This clonotype originated in a human patient who had received a solid organ transplant and had CMV disease. The graft donor may account for some of the T cells. CDR3 DNA sequence: TGCGCCAGCAGCCCGTCGACAGGGGCGACCTACGAGCAGTACTTC. It codes for CASSPSTGATYEQYF.